This T cell receptor beta chain is drawn from a study of T cell changes during pregnancy in multiple sclerosis. Here immunoSEQ multiplex PCR was the method, and the copy in TCRdb shows in-frame clones only, minus some. The sample includes around 50,000 clones, around 93% seen only once; the top ten take 4% to 5.5%. Germline V CDR1 and CDR2: MNHNS, SASEGT. Deletions cut 6 bases from V and 5 bases from J, with 10 bases between. The CDR3 contains 13 residues. Sequencing was performed on CD8+ T cells from peripheral blood mononuclear cells, taken in the first trimester of pregnancy. The V call is TRBV6-1, the J call TRBJ1-4, with a possible D match to TRBD1 (6 bases). The TCR originated in a female donor with multiple sclerosis, enrolled in a pregnancy study. The CDR3 region is CASRATGNEKLFF. CDR3 nucleotides: TGTGCCAGCAGAGCCACAGGGAATGAAAAACTGTTTTTT.